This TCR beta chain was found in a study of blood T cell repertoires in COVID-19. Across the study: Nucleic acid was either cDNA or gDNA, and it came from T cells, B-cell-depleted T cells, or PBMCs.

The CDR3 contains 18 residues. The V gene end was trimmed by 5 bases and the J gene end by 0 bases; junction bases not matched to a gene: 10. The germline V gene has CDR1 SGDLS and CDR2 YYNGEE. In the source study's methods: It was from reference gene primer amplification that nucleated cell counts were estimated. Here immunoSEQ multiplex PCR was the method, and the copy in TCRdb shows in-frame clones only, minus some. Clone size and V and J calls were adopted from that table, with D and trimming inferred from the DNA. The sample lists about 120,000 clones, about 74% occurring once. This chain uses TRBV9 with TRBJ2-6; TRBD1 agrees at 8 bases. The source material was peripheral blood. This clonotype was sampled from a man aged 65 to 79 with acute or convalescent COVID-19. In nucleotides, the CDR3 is TGTGCCAGCAGTCTGGGACAGGCATCTCACTCTGGGGCCAACGTCCTGACTTTC. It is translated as CASSLGQASHSGANVLTF.